Each of the 26 T cell receptor beta chains below was sequenced from the same sample in a study of shared clonotypes between healthy human individuals. Measured with immunoSEQ multiplex PCR; TCRdb has only the in-frame clones, and not every one. The table lists more than 2 million clones, roughly 95% of them singletons. Naive CD8 cells lacked CD45RO and underwent positive selection for CCR7, leaving out terminally differentiated effector memory CD45RA+ cells. Input material: naive CD8+ T cells sorted from blood. Receptors originate from a man aged 18 to 35 in good health.

J is TRBJ2-7 and V is TRBV10-1, with 10 bases matching TRBD1. V dropped 10 bases and J dropped 0; count of bases not matched to a gene: 9. The V gene's germline CDR1 is WNHNN and CDR2 SYGVQD (reference sequence). The CDR3 is 15 residues long. CDR3 protein: CATSLGTGASYEQYF. The CDR3 DNA reads as TGCGCCACCTCCCTCGGGACAGGGGCCTCCTACGAGCAGTACTTC.

The V and J genes are TRBV2 and TRBJ2-7; D gene unclear. Germline V gene lookup returns CDR1 SNHLY and CDR2 FYNNEI. With 4 bases removed from V and 7 bases from J, the gap between germline ends came to 8 bases. The CDR3 is made up of 11 amino acids. Here the CDR3 reads CASSAEGEQYF. The CDR3 nucleotides are TGTGCCAGCAGTGCGGAAGGAGAGCAGTACTTC.

The V gene is TRBV7-3, the J gene TRBJ2-5; D unresolved. CDR1 is SGHTA and CDR2 is FQGTGA in the germline V gene. CDR3 size: 14 residues. Trimming removed 4 bases from V and 4 bases from J, with 13 bases in between. The CDR3 spells CASSSPEAGETQYF. In nucleotides, the CDR3 is TGTGCCAGCAGCTCGCCGGAAGCAGGAGAGACCCAGTACTTC.

The chain is built from TRBV28 and TRBJ1-4, with D unclear. Per germline, CDR1 MDHEN and CDR2 SYDVKM. Between the trimmed V and J ends, which lost 4 bases and 8 bases, there was a span of 14 bases. This CDR3 contains 14 residues. The CDR3 nucleotides are TGTGCCAGCAGTTCGGGGAATCCCAACGAAAAACTGTTTTTT. Translating gives CASSSGNPNEKLFF.

This sequence joins TRBV5-5 and TRBJ2-1; D remains unclear. Per germline, CDR1 SGHKS and CDR2 YYEKEE (reference sequence). CDR3 length equals 13 residues. Trimming cost V 0 bases and J 6 bases, with 7 bases left between them. In DNA, the CDR3 is TGTGCCAGCAGCTTGGAACCCGTCAATGAGCAGTTCTTC. Translation gives CASSLEPVNEQFF.

The chain uses TRBV7-8 and TRBJ2-2; TRBD1 matches at 10 bases. V was pared by 7 bases and J by 3 bases, with 5 bases of the junction left unmatched. The CDR3 is 15 amino acids. CDR1 is SGHVS, CDR2 FQNEAQ, per germline. The CDR3 DNA reads TGTGCCAGCACCGCGGACAGGGGGGACACCGGGGAGCTGTTTTTT. This codes for CASTADRGDTGELFF.

The gene calls are TRBV5-1 and TRBJ2-7; D could derive from TRBD1 or TRBD2 (5 bases each). V was trimmed by 2 bases and J by 6 bases, leaving 24 bases between them. The CDR3 has 17 residues. Germline values: CDR1 SGHRS, CDR2 YFSETQ. The CDR3 sequence is CASSFLPIYRGGAEQYF. CDR3 DNA: TGCGCCAGCAGCTTTTTACCCATTTATCGGGGTGGGGCCGAGCAGTACTTC.

This clone has only one observation. The chain combines TRBV7-8 with TRBJ1-2, with D perhaps TRBD1 (6 bases). With 1 base removed from V and 2 bases from J, the gap between germline ends came to 17 bases. CDR3 length equals 17 residues. The germline V gene has CDR1 SGHVS and CDR2 FQNEAQ. The CDR3 sequence: CASSLGLGDTVNYGYTF. CDR3 DNA: TGTGCCAGCAGCTTAGGCCTCGGGGACACTGTGAACTATGGCTACACCTTC.

The J gene is TRBJ1-2, the V gene TRBV2; D not resolved. Trimming cost V 2 bases and J 4 bases, with 14 bases left between them. Germline V gene lookup returns CDR1 SNHLY and CDR2 FYNNEI. The CDR3 extends over 15 amino acids. As DNA, the CDR3 is TGTGCCAGCAGTGAATATTTTTCAGAACCCTATGGCTACACCTTC. Residues: CASSEYFSEPYGYTF.

For this clone: Other DNA sequences in the same sample also yield this CDR3. This chain connects TRBV27 to TRBJ2-1; TRBD1 agrees at 9 bases. Germline V CDR1 and CDR2: MNHEY, SMNVEV (reference sequence). Losses at the gene ends were 3 bases for V and 6 bases for J; bases not matched to a gene: 3. The length of the CDR3 is 14 residues. The CDR3 coding sequence is TGTGCCAGCAGTTTGAGACAGGGGGGCAATGAGCAGTTCTTC. Protein sequence: CASSLRQGGNEQFF.

This chain links TRBV9 with TRBJ1-1, with D uncertain. The germline gives CDR1 SGDLS, CDR2 YYNGEE. V was trimmed by 0 bases and J by 5 bases, leaving 11 bases between them. This CDR3 is built from 14 residues. CDR3 in amino acids: CASSVVERRTEAFF. The DNA for the CDR3 is TGTGCCAGCAGCGTAGTGGAACGCCGAACTGAAGCTTTCTTT.

Concerning this clone: Other DNA sequences within the sample encode an identical CDR3. V is TRBV7-9 and J is TRBJ2-3, with D perhaps TRBD1 or TRBD2 (5 bases each). Germline V CDR1 and CDR2: SEHNR, FQNEAQ (reference sequence). Trimming pared 3 bases from V and 1 base from J, leaving 5 bases between. The CDR3 totals 13 residues. The CDR3 loop reads CASSLGGTDTQYF. Here the CDR3 DNA reads TGTGCCAGCAGCTTGGGGGGCACAGATACGCAGTATTTT.

The chain links TRBV19 to TRBJ1-5, with a possible D match to TRBD1 (6 bases). The CDR3 has 15 amino acids. Germline CDR1 reads LNHDA; CDR2 reads SQIVND (reference sequence). The germline V and J ends were trimmed by 7 bases and 4 bases, with 17 bases remaining between them. This CDR3 is CASMRGAEGNQPQHF. DNA for the CDR3: TGTGCCAGTATGAGGGGGGCGGAGGGGAATCAGCCCCAGCATTTT.

V is TRBV7-8 and J is TRBJ1-6; TRBD1 aligns across 8 bases. With 1 base clipped from V and 7 bases from J, the junction kept 15 bases outside the gene matches. The CDR3 consists of 19 residues. Germline assignment: CDR1 SGHVS and CDR2 FQNEAQ. The CDR3 nucleotides read TGTGCCAGCAGCTTAGTTAAGTACGCGACAGGGGCCTTGAATTCACCCCTCCACTTT. It codes for CASSLVKYATGALNSPLHF.

V and J are TRBV11-2 and TRBJ1-2; the D is unclear. Germline lookup yields CDR1 SGHAT and CDR2 FQNNGV. The CDR3 has 12 amino acids. With 0 bases removed from V and 5 bases from J, the gap between germline ends came to 4 bases. The DNA for the CDR3 is TGTGCCAGCAGCTTAGATCGGTATGGCTACACCTTC. Translating it yields CASSLDRYGYTF.

About this clone itself: Other DNA sequences in this sample translate to the same CDR3. The chain carries TRBV4-1 and TRBJ1-1; tentative D call: TRBD1 (5 bases). The germline CDR1 and CDR2 sequences are MGHRA and YSYEKL. The CDR3 extends over 14 amino acids. Trimming removed 1 base at V and 5 bases at J, with 11 bases between. The CDR3 nucleotides are TGCGCCAGCAGCCAAGCTGGGTGGGGGACTGAAGCTTTCTTT. Translation: CASSQAGWGTEAFF.

The chain is built from TRBV27 and TRBJ2-5; D is tentatively TRBD1 or TRBD2 (6 bases each). Germline V CDR1 and CDR2: MNHEY, SMNVEV (reference sequence). V lost 6 bases, J lost 4 bases, and 15 bases lay in between. The CDR3 has 14 residues. The CDR3 bases are TGTGCCAGCAGCACAGGGACGGGGGCAGAGACCCAGTACTTC. This encodes CASSTGTGAETQYF.

The genes are TRBV4-2 and TRBJ2-1; weak D call: TRBD2 (7 bases). Trimming shortened V by 4 bases and J by 8 bases, and 21 bases separated the two germline ends. This CDR3 comprises 16 residues. CDR1 and CDR2 (germline): LGHNA, YNFKEQ. The CDR3 here is CASSRRGGAFIYEQFF. The CDR3 region has the DNA TGTGCCAGCAGCCGGAGGGGGGGGGCTTTTATCTATGAGCAGTTCTTC.

This rearrangement joins TRBV10-2 to TRBJ2-7; 9 nucleotides align to TRBD2. In germline, CDR1 is WSHSY, CDR2 SAAADI. This CDR3 contains 14 residues. With 6 bases clipped from V and 5 bases from J, the junction kept 8 bases outside the gene matches. The CDR3, as DNA: TGCGCCAGCAGAGTAGCGGGAGTCAGGGACGAGCAGTACTTC. It specifies CASRVAGVRDEQYF.

The gene calls are TRBV11-2 and TRBJ1-2; 8 nucleotides align to TRBD1. The germline gives CDR1 SGHAT, CDR2 FQNNGV. V shed 0 bases, J shed 0 bases, and the junction held 6 bases outside the gene matches. This CDR3 spans 17 amino acids. The CDR3 here is CASSLEDRVLANYGYTF. For the CDR3, the DNA is TGTGCCAGCAGCTTAGAGGACAGGGTTTTAGCTAACTATGGCTACACCTTC. Based on the CDR3 plus reference TRBV11-2 and TRBJ1-2, the full variable domain is EAGVAQSPRYKIIEKRQSVAFWCNPISGHATLYWYQQILGQGPKLLIQFQNNGVVDDSQLPKDRFSAERLKGVDSTLKIQPAKLEDSAVYLCASSLEDRVLANYGYTFGSGTRLTVV.

In the case of this clone: The sample carries other DNA sequences with the same CDR3. The J gene is TRBJ1-6, the V gene TRBV6-5; no firm D call. Deletions cut 0 bases from V and 7 bases from J, with 10 bases between. The CDR3 is 15 residues long. Germline V gene lookup returns CDR1 MNHEY and CDR2 SVGAGI. The CDR3 nucleotides read TGTGCCAGCAGTTACTCCGGGAGTGCAAATTCACCCCTCCACTTT. Translating gives CASSYSGSANSPLHF.

This clone was detected only once. The CDR3 reads CASSLGLEGNNEQFF. CDR3 in DNA: TGTGCCAGCAGTTTGGGCCTAGAGGGGAACAATGAGCAGTTCTTC. The V gene is TRBV2, the J gene TRBJ2-1, with D perhaps TRBD1 or TRBD2 (5 bases each). Germline CDR1 is SNHLY and CDR2 is FYNNEI. The CDR3 contains 15 residues. V shed 5 bases and J shed 5 bases, with 16 bases lying between them.

The chain is built from TRBV7-2 and TRBJ1-1, with D unclear. V was cut by 4 bases and J by 6 bases, with 12 bases left in between. The CDR3 runs 13 residues. Germline V gene lookup returns CDR1 SGHTA and CDR2 FQGNSA. The CDR3: CASSSGLSPEAFF. The CDR3 bases are TGTGCCAGCAGCTCAGGTTTATCCCCTGAAGCTTTCTTT.

This clone appeared once. The rearrangement links TRBV2 to TRBJ2-3; 7 bases map to TRBD2. The CDR3 is made up of 15 amino acids. Trimming cost V 3 bases and J 4 bases; bases outside gene matches: 7. Germline values: CDR1 SNHLY, CDR2 FYNNEI. The CDR3 sequence: CASSDPSGSSDTQYF. The CDR3 DNA follows: TGTGCCAGCAGTGACCCTAGCGGCTCCTCAGATACGCAGTATTTT.

The rearrangement joins TRBV27 to TRBJ2-7; 10 bases are a match to TRBD1. Per the germline V gene, CDR1 is MNHEY and CDR2 is SMNVEV (reference sequence). This CDR3 has 15 amino acids. Losses at the gene ends were 5 bases for V and 2 bases for J; bases not matched to a gene: 6. In DNA, the CDR3 is TGTGCCAGCAGTACGACAGGGGGCCTACCCTACGAGCAGTACTTC. It yields the protein CASSTTGGLPYEQYF.

The genes are TRBV2 and TRBJ2-2, with 8 bases that match TRBD2. J was trimmed by 5 bases and V by 6 bases; bases with no gene match: 11. The CDR3 runs to 16 residues. Germline V lookup: CDR1 SNHLY, CDR2 FYNNEI. The CDR3 reads CASRPSGGRGTGELFF. The CDR3 DNA sequence: TGTGCCAGCAGGCCCTCGGGAGGGAGAGGAACCGGGGAGCTGTTTTTT. The whole variable domain, filled in from reference TRBV2 and TRBJ2-2, reads EPEVTQTPSHQVTQMGQEVILRCVPISNHLYFYWYRQILGQKVEFLVSFYNNEISEKSEIFDDQFSVERPDGSNFTLKIRSTKLEDSAMYFCASRPSGGRGTGELFFGEGSRLTVL.